The TCR beta chain under discussion was sequenced for a study of regulatory T cells in long-lasting Graves disease. Broader study findings: Accuracy could have been hurt by small sample size.

A word on this clonotype: The antigen is not known.

Time point reported: persistent/refractory GD, antithyroid drugs over 5 years with positive TRAb. The TCR library was made from RNA that had been extracted from PBMCs in TRIzol. Roughly 9.8 milliliters of peripheral blood went into EDTA tubes. The V gene's germline CDR1 is MDHEN and CDR2 SYDVKM. The V and J ends lost 6 bases and 0 bases respectively, with 17 bases between them. CDR3 size: 16 residues. Arm-PCR with iRepertoire HTBI primers amplified the CDR3 regions for these TCR beta libraries. In TCRdb, the multiplex PCR reads were re-called with MiXCR into one record per CDR3 protein. The sample lists 400,000 to 500,000 distinct CDR3 sequences; under 25% were seen once.

This chain uses TRBV28 with TRBJ1-1, with D unclear. The sequence derives from a female donor with Graves disease. The sample consisted of peripheral blood mononuclear cells (PBMCs), taken when the disease was refractory, from a patient treated with antithyroid drugs. In DNA form, the CDR3 reads TGTGCCAGCAGCTCGTCGTGGGAATACATGAACACTGAAGCTTTCTTT. Encoded protein: CASSSSWEYMNTEAFF.